Listed below are T cell receptor beta chains from one sample, sequenced in a study of cytomegalovirus exposure and HLA in healthy donors. Some clones are missing from TCRdb's copy, which holds only in-frame ones; the method was immunoSEQ multiplex PCR. The sample table includes tens of thousands of clones. Sequences were obtained from PBMCs. The receptors here all came from a woman aged 55-69 years in good health and CMV-seronegative. Each CDR3 is given with its conserved first and last residue. The D gene is left open where the match is weak.

d_call j_call v_call cdr3_nt cdr3_aa
TRBD1 TRBJ1-5 TRBV4-2 TGTGCCAGCAGCCAAGATCAGGGGGGAAGGGCACTTAGCAATCAGCCCCAGCATTTT CASSQDQGGRALSNQPQHF
. TRBJ2-1 TRBV5-4 TGTGCCAGCAGCTTGGGTGGCGGGACTCTCTACAATGAGCAGTTCTTC CASSLGGGTLYNEQFF
TRBD1 TRBJ1-4 TRBV7-8 TGTGCCAGCAGCTTTGACAGGGGTGAAAAACTGTTTTTT CASSFDRGEKLFF
TRBD2 TRBJ2-1 TRBV7-9 TGTGCCAGCAGCTTAGATTACGTCGGGACTAGCCCCAGGAATGAGCAGTTCTTC CASSLDYVGTSPRNEQFF
TRBD2 TRBJ2-7 TRBV30 TGTGCCTGGACCCGACTAGCGGGAGGTGAGCAGTACTTC CAWTRLAGGEQYF
. TRBJ1-2 TRBV4-2 TGTGCCAGCAGCCAAGCGGAATCGGGGTCCCTCTATGGCTACACCTTC CASSQAESGSLYGYTF
. TRBJ1-3 TRBV29-1 TGCAGCGCGCTGGGAGTCACCTCTGGAAACACCATATATTTT CSALGVTSGNTIYF
. TRBJ1-2 TRBV19 TGTGCCAGTAGTAAGCAGGGGCTAGGGAACTATGGCTACACCTTC CASSKQGLGNYGYTF
. TRBJ1-3 TRBV28 TGTGCCAGCAGTTTGTCGCCGAGAGGAAACACCATATATTTT CASSLSPRGNTIYF
. TRBJ2-7 TRBV11-2 TGTGCCAGCAGCTTAGAGAGGGTCTACGAGCAGTACTTC CASSLERVYEQYF
TRBD1 TRBJ2-2 TRBV18 TGTGCCAGCTCCGACAGGGCCAGTGGTACCGGGGAGCTGTTTTTT CASSDRASGTGELFF
TRBD2 TRBJ2-7 TRBV14 TGTGCCAGCAGCCAAGATCTGACTAGCACCCACGAGCAGTACTTC CASSQDLTSTHEQYF
TRBD1 TRBJ2-1 TRBV13 TGTGCCAGCAGCGCCCGACAGGGCCCCTACAATGAGCAGTTCTTC CASSARQGPYNEQFF
TRBD1 TRBJ2-5 TRBV6-4 TGTGCCAGCAGTGACTCGAAGGGACAGGGTTGCGAGACCCAGTACTTC CASSDSKGQGCETQYF
TRBD1 TRBJ2-3 TRBV28 TGTGCCAGCAGTCCTCGACAGGGGCGGAAAGCAGATACGCAGTATTTT CASSPRQGRKADTQYF
TRBD2 TRBJ2-7 TRBV6-6 TGTGCCAGCAATTTGGGGACTAGCGGGATGGAGCAGTACTTC CASNLGTSGMEQYF
TRBD1 TRBJ2-7 TRBV6-1 TGTGCCAGCAGTCTTGGACAGGGTGACTACGAGCAGTACTTC CASSLGQGDYEQYF
. TRBJ2-3 TRBV7-2 TGTGCCAGCAGACAAAGGGGTGGCACAGATACGCAGTATTTT CASRQRGGTDTQYF
. TRBJ2-3 TRBV2 TGTGCCAGCAGTGTAAATAAGTGGGACACCTACCAGTATTTT CASSVNKWDTYQYF
TRBD2 TRBJ2-1 TRBV7-2 TGTGCCAGCAGCCCACAGCGGGAGTTCTACAATGAGCAGTTCTTC CASSPQREFYNEQFF
. TRBJ1-5 TRBV7-9 TGTGCCAGCAGCTTTGGCGAGGATCAGCCCCAGCATTTT CASSFGEDQPQHF
TRBD1 TRBJ2-2 TRBV6-1 TGTGCCGGCAGGACAGGGGGATTGACCGGGGAGCTGTTTTTT CAGRTGGLTGELFF
. TRBJ1-6 TRBV18 TGTGCCAGCTCACCACGAGAATTACAGATGAATTCACCCCTCCACTTT CASSPRELQMNSPLHF
TRBD1 TRBJ1-2 TRBV28 TGTGCCAGCAGTTTAGCCTCGGGACAGGGTATCTATGGCTACACCTTC CASSLASGQGIYGYTF